The text below deals with one T cell receptor beta chain. This specimen comes from a study of OX40 agonist ivuxolimab in advanced cancers. Overall study: Clinicians treated patients with ivuxolimab, an agonistic anti-OX40 (CD134) antibody. Patients receiving dose escalation had hepatocellular carcinoma, melanoma, renal cell or head and neck cancer.

Repertoires were generated with immunoSEQ multiplex PCR, while TCRdb's copy carries only in-frame clones and drops some. The table has some 28,000 clones, 86% seen once. Prior autoimmune disease or systemic immunosuppression barred patients. The sequenced sample was CD4+ or CD8+ T cells sorted from blood, obtained in a trial of the OX40 agonist ivuxolimab. The clonotype was recovered from an adult with an advanced solid tumor such as melanoma, head and neck, liver or kidney cancer.

In nucleotides, the CDR3 is TGTGCCAGCAGCATCTCGGACAGAAACTATGGCTACACCTTC. This gives the protein CASSISDRNYGYTF. The V gene is TRBV7-8, the J gene TRBJ1-2, with TRBD1 as a possible D gene (6 bases). This CDR3 is built from 14 residues. Germline V lookup: CDR1 SGHVS, CDR2 FQNEAQ. V dropped 5 bases and J dropped 2 bases, with 12 bases sitting between them.